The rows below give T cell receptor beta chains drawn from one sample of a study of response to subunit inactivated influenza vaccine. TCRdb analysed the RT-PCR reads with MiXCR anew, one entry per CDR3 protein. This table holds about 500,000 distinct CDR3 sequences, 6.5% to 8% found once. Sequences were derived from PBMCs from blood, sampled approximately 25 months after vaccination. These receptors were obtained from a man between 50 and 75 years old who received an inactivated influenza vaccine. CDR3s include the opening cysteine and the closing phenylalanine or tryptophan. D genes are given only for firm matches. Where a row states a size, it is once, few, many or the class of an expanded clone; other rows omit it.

CDR3 protein: CAWSGSLYRGYTF
CDR3 DNA: TGTGCCTGGAGCGGGTCTCTCTATAGGGGCTACACCTTC
V gene: TRBV30
J gene: TRBJ1-2
clone size: NA
D gene: NA

CDR3 protein: CASRGAPGSCFF
CDR3 DNA: NA
V gene: TRBV19
J gene: TRBJ2-2
clone size: few
D gene: NA

CDR3 protein: CAIRGQGLDTQYF
CDR3 DNA: TGTGCCATCAGGGGACAGGGTTTGGATACGCAGTATTTT
V gene: TRBV10-3
J gene: TRBJ2-3
clone size: few
D gene: TRBD1

CDR3 protein: CSARAGRSLAQYF
CDR3 DNA: TGCAGTGCTAGAGCCGGACGGAGCTTGGCCCAGTACTTC
V gene: TRBV20-1
J gene: TRBJ2-5
clone size: NA
D gene: NA

CDR3 protein: CASSDPPGPEAFF
CDR3 DNA: TGTGCCAGCTCCGATCCCCCGGGTCCTGAAGCTTTCTTT
V gene: TRBV18
J gene: TRBJ1-1
clone size: once
D gene: NA

CDR3 protein: CASSPLASGGAGGQETQYF
CDR3 DNA: TGTGCCAGCAGCCCCCTGGCTAGCGGGGGGGCCGGAGGCCAAGAGACCCAGTACTTC
V gene: TRBV28
J gene: TRBJ2-5
clone size: NA
D gene: TRBD2

CDR3 protein: CATSDLPIGQGSNEQFF
CDR3 DNA: TGTGCCACCAGTGATTTACCTATAGGACAGGGGAGCAATGAGCAGTTCTTC
V gene: TRBV24-1
J gene: TRBJ2-1
clone size: few
D gene: TRBD1

CDR3 protein: CSARDTRVSGGTDIQYF
CDR3 DNA: TGCAGTGCTAGAGATACGCGAGTGTCGGGAGGGACAGACATTCAGTACTTC
V gene: TRBV20-1
J gene: TRBJ2-4
clone size: many
D gene: NA

CDR3 protein: CASSHRQSTDTQYF
CDR3 DNA: TGCGCCAGCAGCCACAGACAGAGCACAGATACGCAGTATTTT
V gene: TRBV4-1
J gene: TRBJ2-3
clone size: many
D gene: NA

CDR3 protein: CASSFVGQGTDTQYF
CDR3 DNA: TGCGCCAGCAGCTTCGTGGGACAGGGCACAGATACGCAGTATTTT
V gene: TRBV5-1
J gene: TRBJ2-3
clone size: many
D gene: TRBD1

CDR3 protein: CSARDLGDRVEFF
CDR3 DNA: TGCAGTGCTAGAGATTTAGGGGACAGGGTCGAGTTCTTC
V gene: TRBV20-1
J gene: TRBJ2-1
clone size: few
D gene: TRBD1

CDR3 protein: CASSLGRALAEQYF
CDR3 DNA: TGTGCCAGCAGTTTAGGAAGGGCCCTCGCCGAGCAGTACTTC
V gene: TRBV12-3/TRBV12-4
J gene: TRBJ2-7
clone size: NA
D gene: NA

CDR3 protein: CSAGGLAGGSGSSYNEQFF
CDR3 DNA: TGCAGCGCCGGAGGGCTAGCGGGAGGGAGTGGGAGCTCCTACAATGAGCAGTTCTTC
V gene: TRBV29-1
J gene: TRBJ2-1
clone size: many
D gene: TRBD2

CDR3 protein: CSASSQWGTASDTQYF
CDR3 DNA: TGCAGTGCTAGTTCCCAATGGGGGACAGCCTCAGATACGCAGTATTTT
V gene: TRBV20-1
J gene: TRBJ2-3
clone size: NA
D gene: TRBD1

CDR3 protein: CSAGLWGWETQYF
CDR3 DNA: TGCAGTGCCGGGCTTTGGGGGTGGGAGACCCAGTACTTC
V gene: TRBV20-1
J gene: TRBJ2-5
clone size: few
D gene: NA

CDR3 protein: CASSLMTGSQPQHF
CDR3 DNA: TGCGCCAGCAGCTTGATGACAGGGAGTCAGCCCCAGCATTTT
V gene: TRBV5-1
J gene: TRBJ1-5
clone size: many
D gene: TRBD1

CDR3 protein: CATSDFERGEQFF
CDR3 DNA: TGTGCCACCAGTGATTTTGAGAGGGGTGAGCAGTTCTTC
V gene: TRBV24-1
J gene: TRBJ2-1
clone size: many
D gene: NA

CDR3 protein: CATSDSTTGPAQYF
CDR3 DNA: TGTGCCACCAGTGATTCCACGACAGGGCCTGCGCAGTATTTT
V gene: TRBV24-1
J gene: TRBJ2-3
clone size: NA
D gene: TRBD1

CDR3 protein: CASSPSRAGRVEQYF
CDR3 DNA: TGTGCCAGCAGCCCCTCGAGGGCTGGTAGAGTTGAGCAGTACTTC
V gene: TRBV9
J gene: TRBJ2-7
clone size: NA
D gene: NA

CDR3 protein: CASSLRGVYEQYF
CDR3 DNA: TGCGCCAGCAGCTTGAGGGGTGTGTACGAGCAGTACTTC
V gene: TRBV5-1
J gene: TRBJ2-7
clone size: NA
D gene: NA

CDR3 protein: CASTSGRGHTGELFF
CDR3 DNA: TGTGCCAGCACAAGCGGGAGGGGACACACCGGGGAGCTGTTTTTT
V gene: TRBV27
J gene: TRBJ2-2
clone size: NA
D gene: TRBD2

CDR3 protein: CASSSGLAGGHNEQFF
CDR3 DNA: TGTGCCAGCAGCTCAGGACTAGCGGGGGGTCACAATGAGCAGTTCTTC
V gene: TRBV7-9
J gene: TRBJ2-1
clone size: many
D gene: TRBD2

CDR3 protein: CAISESRETQYF
CDR3 DNA: TGTGCCATCAGTGAGTCCCGGGAGACCCAGTACTTC
V gene: TRBV10-3
J gene: TRBJ2-5
clone size: many
D gene: NA

CDR3 protein: CAIRAGTGDTEAFF
CDR3 DNA: TGTGCCATCAGAGCGGGGACAGGGGACACTGAAGCTTTCTTT
V gene: TRBV10-3
J gene: TRBJ1-1
clone size: NA
D gene: TRBD1

CDR3 protein: CASSLGAGWNEQFF
CDR3 DNA: TGTGCCAGCAGCTTAGGAGCAGGGTGGAATGAGCAGTTCTTC
V gene: TRBV7-2
J gene: TRBJ2-1
clone size: NA
D gene: NA

CDR3 protein: CSARDVRGSESYTF
CDR3 DNA: TGCAGTGCTAGAGATGTGAGGGGGTCAGAGAGCTACACCTTC
V gene: TRBV20-1
J gene: TRBJ1-2
clone size: many
D gene: NA

CDR3 protein: CASSVAYGTTDTQYF
CDR3 DNA: TGTGCCAGCAGCGTAGCGTATGGGACGACAGATACGCAGTATTTT
V gene: TRBV9
J gene: TRBJ2-3
clone size: NA
D gene: NA

CDR3 protein: CSARGLGVSPMNTEAFF
CDR3 DNA: TGCAGTGCCAGGGGGCTAGGGGTTTCGCCTATGAACACTGAAGCTTTCTTT
V gene: TRBV20-1
J gene: TRBJ1-1
clone size: few
D gene: TRBD1

CDR3 protein: CSHRTGLTHEQYF
CDR3 DNA: TGCAGTCACAGGACAGGGCTCACCCACGAGCAGTACTTC
V gene: TRBV20-1
J gene: TRBJ2-7
clone size: NA
D gene: TRBD1

CDR3 protein: CASSYRGTGPTEAFF
CDR3 DNA: TGTGCCAGCAGCTATCGAGGGACAGGGCCCACTGAAGCTTTCTTT
V gene: TRBV7-9
J gene: TRBJ1-1
clone size: few
D gene: TRBD1

CDR3 protein: CASGWTTYNEQFF
CDR3 DNA: TGTGCCAGCGGCTGGACTACTTACAATGAGCAGTTCTTC
V gene: TRBV7-9
J gene: TRBJ2-1
clone size: few
D gene: NA

CDR3 protein: CASSLVGTGTGELFF
CDR3 DNA: TGTGCCAGCAGCTTAGTTGGGACTGGTACCGGGGAGCTGTTTTTT
V gene: TRBV7-2
J gene: TRBJ2-2
clone size: NA
D gene: NA

CDR3 protein: CAGSKHSDPREKLFF
CDR3 DNA: TGTGCCGGCAGCAAACACTCGGATCCCAGGGAGAAACTGTTTTTT
V gene: TRBV21-1
J gene: TRBJ1-4
clone size: NA
D gene: NA

CDR3 protein: CASSLDDRGSSYEQYF
CDR3 DNA: TGCGCCAGCAGCTTGGATGATAGGGGGAGCTCCTACGAGCAGTACTTC
V gene: TRBV5-1
J gene: TRBJ2-7
clone size: many
D gene: NA

CDR3 protein: CASASDNQPQHF
CDR3 DNA: TGTGCTAGTGCCTCGGACAATCAGCCCCAGCATTTT
V gene: TRBV12-5
J gene: TRBJ1-5
clone size: NA
D gene: NA

CDR3 protein: CSVETGLANSYNEQFF
CDR3 DNA: TGCAGCGTTGAAACGGGACTAGCCAACTCCTACAATGAGCAGTTCTTC
V gene: TRBV29-1
J gene: TRBJ2-1
clone size: many
D gene: TRBD2

CDR3 protein: CASSQAGGELFF
CDR3 DNA: TGTGCCAGCAGCCAAGCTGGCGGGGAGCTGTTTTTT
V gene: TRBV14
J gene: TRBJ2-2
clone size: many
D gene: NA

CDR3 protein: CATSRGTNEKLFF
CDR3 DNA: TGTGCCACCAGCAGAGGTACTAATGAAAAACTGTTTTTT
V gene: TRBV15
J gene: TRBJ1-4
clone size: NA
D gene: NA

CDR3 protein: CASRLAGGRGETQYF
CDR3 DNA: TGTGCCAGCCGTTTAGCAGGCGGCAGGGGAGAGACCCAGTACTTC
V gene: TRBV12-3/TRBV12-4
J gene: TRBJ2-5
clone size: NA
D gene: NA

CDR3 protein: CASSLDGGQPQHF
CDR3 DNA: TGTGCCAGCAGCTTAGACGGCGGTCAGCCCCAGCATTTT
V gene: TRBV7-9
J gene: TRBJ1-5
clone size: many
D gene: NA

CDR3 protein: CASSQVRGDRGTEAFF
CDR3 DNA: TGCGCCAGCAGCCAGGTTAGAGGGGATAGGGGCACTGAAGCTTTCTTT
V gene: TRBV4-1
J gene: TRBJ1-1
clone size: NA
D gene: NA

CDR3 protein: CSAKAWVEETQYF
CDR3 DNA: TGCAGTGCTAAGGCCTGGGTCGAAGAGACCCAGTACTTC
V gene: TRBV20-1
J gene: TRBJ2-5
clone size: few
D gene: NA

CDR3 protein: CASSQAMGSYEQYF
CDR3 DNA: TGTGCCAGCAGCCAAGCAATGGGATCCTACGAGCAGTACTTC
V gene: TRBV14
J gene: TRBJ2-7
clone size: NA
D gene: NA

CDR3 protein: CATSRSPTAMGQPQHF
CDR3 DNA: TGTGCCACCAGCAGGAGCCCGACAGCCATGGGGCAGCCCCAGCATTTT
V gene: TRBV15
J gene: TRBJ1-5
clone size: few
D gene: NA

CDR3 protein: CASSYSSLRGGGELFF
CDR3 DNA: TGTGCCAGCAGTTACTCCTCGCTTCGGGGTGGCGGGGAGCTGTTTTTT
V gene: TRBV6-5
J gene: TRBJ2-2
clone size: few
D gene: NA

CDR3 protein: CASSLKGNQNTEAFF
CDR3 DNA: TGCGCCAGCAGCTTAAAGGGTAACCAGAACACTGAAGCTTTCTTT
V gene: TRBV5-1
J gene: TRBJ1-1
clone size: many
D gene: NA

CDR3 protein: CSVGGTGERNIQYF
CDR3 DNA: TGCAGCGTTGGGGGGACAGGGGAAAGGAACATTCAGTACTTC
V gene: TRBV29-1
J gene: TRBJ2-4
clone size: few
D gene: TRBD1

CDR3 protein: CASRLTGTGQPQHF
CDR3 DNA: TGTGCCAGCAGGTTGACAGGGACGGGTCAGCCCCAGCATTTT
V gene: TRBV6-2/TRBV6-3
J gene: TRBJ1-5
clone size: NA
D gene: TRBD1

CDR3 protein: CASSPRPQGQPQHF
CDR3 DNA: TGTGCCAGCAGCCCTCGGCCGCAGGGTCAGCCCCAGCATTTT
V gene: TRBV11-2
J gene: TRBJ1-5
clone size: NA
D gene: NA